This entry is about one T cell receptor beta chain. What it binds is unknown. Libraries were prepared by immunoSEQ multiplex PCR; TCRdb keeps only in-frame clonotypes and omits some of them. The table lists 99,000 or so clones, around nine tenths of them singletons. These data come from a study of T cell responses to AZD1222 COVID-19 vaccine. Notes on the study in general: Close to half of spike-specific TCRs reportedly recognize unmutated variant regions. Baseline seropositivity characterized only a handful of AZD1222 recipients. Repertoire samples came only from after the peak T cell response. Two AZD1222 doses significantly raised spike-specific TCR breadth and depth over controls.

The CDR3 covers 12 residues. Trimming left V 1 base short and J 6 bases short, with 6 bases between. Germline CDR1 is SGHNT and CDR2 is YENEEA. The chain joins TRBV11-3 to TRBJ1-2; possibly TRBD1 for D (5 bases). The sample here was peripheral blood, taken on day 0 of AZD1222 vaccination. The TCR comes from an adult in good health. CDR3 region: CASSLGDHGYTF. The CDR3 DNA reads as TGTGCCAGCAGCTTAGGGGACCATGGCTACACCTTC.